This TCR beta chain was observed in a study of cytomegalovirus exposure and HLA in healthy donors. Study in general: The platform used for the 95 to 150 validation repertoires matched that of the approximately 620 first-cohort repertoires, a later analysis reported.

CDR1 and CDR2 (germline): MNHEY, SVGAGI. Trimming removed 0 bases from V and 3 bases from J, with 12 bases in between. The CDR3 has 16 residues. TCRdb keeps only in-frame clones here, not all; method: immunoSEQ multiplex PCR. This table holds approximately 200,000 clones, 80% to 85% found once. Study results and limitations: Cytomegalovirus association was assigned to about 150 TCR beta chains.

On this clone itself: The antigen is not known.

The sample consisted of PBMCs. The chain has TRBV6-5 and TRBJ1-3; D is unresolved. This TCR came from a woman younger than 45 in good health and CMV-seronegative. The DNA of the CDR3 is TGTGCCAGCAGTTACTCGAACCCACACCTTGGAAACACCATATATTTT. Protein product: CASSYSNPHLGNTIYF.